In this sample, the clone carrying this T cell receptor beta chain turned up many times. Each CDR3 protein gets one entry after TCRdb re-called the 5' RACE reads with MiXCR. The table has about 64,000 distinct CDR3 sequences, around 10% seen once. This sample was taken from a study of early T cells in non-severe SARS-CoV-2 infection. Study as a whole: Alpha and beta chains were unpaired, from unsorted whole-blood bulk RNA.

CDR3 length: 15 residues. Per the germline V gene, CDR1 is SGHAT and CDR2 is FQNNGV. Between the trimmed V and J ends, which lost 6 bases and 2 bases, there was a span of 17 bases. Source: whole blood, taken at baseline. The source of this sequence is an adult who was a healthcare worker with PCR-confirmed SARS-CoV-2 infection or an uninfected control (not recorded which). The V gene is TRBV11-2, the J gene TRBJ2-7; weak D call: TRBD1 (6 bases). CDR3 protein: CASRMTGTKTYEQYF. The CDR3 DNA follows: TGTGCCAGCAGAATGACCGGGACAAAAACCTACGAGCAGTACTTC.